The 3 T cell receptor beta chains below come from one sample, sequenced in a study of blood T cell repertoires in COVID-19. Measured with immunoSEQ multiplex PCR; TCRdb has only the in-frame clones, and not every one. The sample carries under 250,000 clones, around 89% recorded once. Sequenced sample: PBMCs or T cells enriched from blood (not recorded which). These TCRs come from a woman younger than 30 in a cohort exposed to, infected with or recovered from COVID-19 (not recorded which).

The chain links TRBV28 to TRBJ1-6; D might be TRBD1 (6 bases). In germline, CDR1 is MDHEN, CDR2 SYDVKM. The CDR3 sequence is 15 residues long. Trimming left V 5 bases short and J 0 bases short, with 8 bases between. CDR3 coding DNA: TGTGCCAGCAGTCAGGGGAGCTCCTATAATTCACCCCTCCACTTT. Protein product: CASSQGSSYNSPLHF.

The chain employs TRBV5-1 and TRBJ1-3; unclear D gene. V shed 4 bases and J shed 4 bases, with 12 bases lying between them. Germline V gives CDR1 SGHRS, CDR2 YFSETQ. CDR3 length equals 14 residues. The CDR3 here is CASSETLGGNTIYF. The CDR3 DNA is TGCGCCAGCAGCGAGACCCTGGGCGGAAACACCATATATTTT.

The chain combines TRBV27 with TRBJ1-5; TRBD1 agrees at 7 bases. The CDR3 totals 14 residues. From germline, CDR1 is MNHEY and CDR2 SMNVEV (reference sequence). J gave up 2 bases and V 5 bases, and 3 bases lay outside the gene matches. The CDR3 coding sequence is TGTGCCAGCAGTGACAGGGAGGGCAATCAGCCCCAGCATTTT. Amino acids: CASSDREGNQPQHF.